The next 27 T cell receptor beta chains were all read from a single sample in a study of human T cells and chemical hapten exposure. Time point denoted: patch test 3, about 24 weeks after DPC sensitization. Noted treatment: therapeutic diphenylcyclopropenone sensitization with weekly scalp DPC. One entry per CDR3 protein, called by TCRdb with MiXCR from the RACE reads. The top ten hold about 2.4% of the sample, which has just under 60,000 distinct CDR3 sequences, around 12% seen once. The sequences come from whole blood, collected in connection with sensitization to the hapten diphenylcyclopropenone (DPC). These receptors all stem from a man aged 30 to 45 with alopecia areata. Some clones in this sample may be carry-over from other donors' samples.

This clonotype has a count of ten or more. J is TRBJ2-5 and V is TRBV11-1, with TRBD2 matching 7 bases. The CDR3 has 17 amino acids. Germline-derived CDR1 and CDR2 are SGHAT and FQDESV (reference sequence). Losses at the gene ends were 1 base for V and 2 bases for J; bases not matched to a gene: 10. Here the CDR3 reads CASSLEGSGSEQETQYF. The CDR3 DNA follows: TGTGCCAGCAGCTTAGAAGGTAGCGGGTCGGAGCAAGAGACCCAGTACTTC.

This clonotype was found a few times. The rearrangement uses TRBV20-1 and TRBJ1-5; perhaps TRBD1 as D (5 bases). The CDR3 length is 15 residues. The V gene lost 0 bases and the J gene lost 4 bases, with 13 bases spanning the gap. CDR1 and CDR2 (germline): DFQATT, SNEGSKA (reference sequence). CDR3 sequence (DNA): TGCAGTGCTAGAGATCGACGGACACAGAATCAGCCCCAGCATTTT. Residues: CSARDRRTQNQPQHF.

The CDR3 coding sequence is TGTGCCAGCAGAAGACGCGGGACAGGAAAAAGCGTGGCCAAAAACATTCAGTACTTC. Its translation: CASRRRGTGKSVAKNIQYF. This chain links TRBV2 with TRBJ2-4; the match to TRBD1 covers 8 bases. The V segment lost 6 bases and the J segment 1 base; nucleotides outside the gene matches: 17. The CDR3 covers 19 residues. The germline CDR1 and CDR2 sequences are SNHLY and FYNNEI.

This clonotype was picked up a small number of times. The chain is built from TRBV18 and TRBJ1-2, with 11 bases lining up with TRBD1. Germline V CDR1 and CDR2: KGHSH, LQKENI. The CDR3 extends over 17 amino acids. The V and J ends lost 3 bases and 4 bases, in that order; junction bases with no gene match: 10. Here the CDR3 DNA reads TGTGCCAGCTCACCGATATTTGGACAGGGGGCCGTCTATGGCTACACCTTC. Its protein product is CASSPIFGQGAVYGYTF.

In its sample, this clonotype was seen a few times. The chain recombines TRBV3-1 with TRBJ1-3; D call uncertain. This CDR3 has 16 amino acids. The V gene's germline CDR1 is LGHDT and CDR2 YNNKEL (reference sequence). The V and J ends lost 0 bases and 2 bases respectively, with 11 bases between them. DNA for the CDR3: TGTGCCAGCAGCCAAGACAGAATTTTAACTGGAAACACCATATATTTT. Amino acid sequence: CASSQDRILTGNTIYF. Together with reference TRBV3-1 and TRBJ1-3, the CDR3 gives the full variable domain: DTAVSQTPKYLVTQMGNDKSIKCEQNLGHDTMYWYKQDSKKFLKIMFSYNNKELIINETVPNRFSPKSPDKAHLNLHINSLELGDSAVYFCASSQDRILTGNTIYFGEGSWLTVV.

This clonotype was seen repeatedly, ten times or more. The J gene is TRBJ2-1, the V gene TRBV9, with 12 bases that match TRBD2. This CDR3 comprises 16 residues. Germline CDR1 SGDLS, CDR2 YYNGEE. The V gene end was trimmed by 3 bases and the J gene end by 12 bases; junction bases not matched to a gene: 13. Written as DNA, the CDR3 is TGTGCCAGCAGCGCCCCCGGGACTAGCGGGCAGGGGGGGCAGTTCTTC. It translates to CASSAPGTSGQGGQFF. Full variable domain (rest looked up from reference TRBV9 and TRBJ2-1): DSGVTQTPKHLITATGQRVTLRCSPRSGDLSVYWYQQSLDQGLQFLIQYYNGEERAKGNILERFSAQQFPDLHSELNLSSLELGDSALYFCASSAPGTSGQGGQFFGPGTRLTVL.

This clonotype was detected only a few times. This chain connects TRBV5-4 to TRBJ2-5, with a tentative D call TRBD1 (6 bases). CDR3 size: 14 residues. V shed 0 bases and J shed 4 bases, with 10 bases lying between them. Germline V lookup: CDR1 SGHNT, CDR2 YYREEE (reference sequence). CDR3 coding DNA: TGTGCCAGCAGCTTGGGAGGGGGTGTAGAGACCCAGTACTTC. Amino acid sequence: CASSLGGGVETQYF.

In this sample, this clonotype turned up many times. CDR3 residues: CASSSTSSEQYF. CDR3 DNA: TGCGCCAGCAGCTCGACTAGCTCCGAGCAGTACTTC. The chain carries TRBV5-1 and TRBJ2-7, with 7 bases aligning to TRBD2. The CDR3 runs to 12 residues. The V and J ends lost 3 bases and 6 bases, in that order; junction bases with no gene match: 3. Germline-derived CDR1 and CDR2 are SGHRS and YFSETQ.

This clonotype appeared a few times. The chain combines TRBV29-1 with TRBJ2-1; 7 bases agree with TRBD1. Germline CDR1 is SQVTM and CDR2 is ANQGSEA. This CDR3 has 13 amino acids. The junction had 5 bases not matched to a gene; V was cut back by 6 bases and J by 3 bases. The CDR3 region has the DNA TGCAGCGTGGGGACAGAGGTCTACAATGAGCAGTTCTTC. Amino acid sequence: CSVGTEVYNEQFF.

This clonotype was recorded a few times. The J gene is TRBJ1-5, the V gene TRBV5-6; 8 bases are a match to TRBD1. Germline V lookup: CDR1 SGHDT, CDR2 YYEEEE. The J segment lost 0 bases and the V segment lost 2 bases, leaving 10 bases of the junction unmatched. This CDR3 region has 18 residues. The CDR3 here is CASSLQGQGLYSNQPQHF. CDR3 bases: TGTGCCAGCAGCTTACAAGGACAGGGACTGTATAGCAATCAGCCCCAGCATTTT.

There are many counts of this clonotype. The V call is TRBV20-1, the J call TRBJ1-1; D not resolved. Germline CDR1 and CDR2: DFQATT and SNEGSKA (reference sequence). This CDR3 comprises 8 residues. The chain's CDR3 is CRWGWTFF. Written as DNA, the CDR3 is TGCAGATGGGGTTGGACTTTCTTT.

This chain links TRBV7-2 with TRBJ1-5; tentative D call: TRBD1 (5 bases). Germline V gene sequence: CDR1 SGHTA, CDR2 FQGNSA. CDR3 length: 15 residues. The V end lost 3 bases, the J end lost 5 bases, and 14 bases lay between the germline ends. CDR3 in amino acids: CASSFQGAVDQPQHF. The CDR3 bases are TGTGCCAGCAGCTTTCAAGGGGCCGTCGATCAGCCCCAGCATTTT.

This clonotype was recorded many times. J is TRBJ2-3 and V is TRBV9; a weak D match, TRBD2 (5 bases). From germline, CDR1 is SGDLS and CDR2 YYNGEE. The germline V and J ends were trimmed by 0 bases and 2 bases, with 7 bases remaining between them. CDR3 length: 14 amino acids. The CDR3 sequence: CASSVVANTDTQYF. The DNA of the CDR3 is TGTGCCAGCAGCGTAGTAGCGAACACAGATACGCAGTATTTT.

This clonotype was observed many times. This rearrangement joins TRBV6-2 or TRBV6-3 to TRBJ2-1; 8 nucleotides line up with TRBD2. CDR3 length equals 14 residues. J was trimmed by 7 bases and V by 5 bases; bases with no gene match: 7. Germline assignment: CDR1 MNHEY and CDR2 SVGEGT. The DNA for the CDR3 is TGTGCCAGCAGTCACGGGGGGGCCCGTAATGAGCAGTTCTTC. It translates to CASSHGGARNEQFF.

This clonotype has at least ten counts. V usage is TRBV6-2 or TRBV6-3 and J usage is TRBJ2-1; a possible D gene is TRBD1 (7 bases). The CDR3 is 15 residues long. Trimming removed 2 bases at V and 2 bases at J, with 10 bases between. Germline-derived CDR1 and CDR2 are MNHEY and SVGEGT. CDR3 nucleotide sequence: TGTGCCAGCAGTTACGGAGGGGGCCCCTACAATGAGCAGTTCTTC. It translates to CASSYGGGPYNEQFF.

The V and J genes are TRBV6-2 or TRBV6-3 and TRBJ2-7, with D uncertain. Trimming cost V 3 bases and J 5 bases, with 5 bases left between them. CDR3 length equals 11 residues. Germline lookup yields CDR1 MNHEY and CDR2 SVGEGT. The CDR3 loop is CASSYGHEQYF. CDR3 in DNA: TGTGCCAGCAGTTATGGTCACGAGCAGTACTTC.

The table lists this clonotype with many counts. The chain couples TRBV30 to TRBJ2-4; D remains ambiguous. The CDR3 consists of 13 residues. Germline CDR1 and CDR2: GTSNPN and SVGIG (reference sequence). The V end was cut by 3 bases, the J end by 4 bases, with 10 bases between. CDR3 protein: CAWREWSKNIQYF. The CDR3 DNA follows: TGTGCCTGGAGGGAATGGAGTAAAAACATTCAGTACTTC.

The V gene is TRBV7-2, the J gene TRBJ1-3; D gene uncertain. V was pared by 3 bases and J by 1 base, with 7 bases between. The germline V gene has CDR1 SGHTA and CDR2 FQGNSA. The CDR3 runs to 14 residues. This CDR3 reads CASSFGPSGNTIYF. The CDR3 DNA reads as TGTGCCAGCAGCTTCGGACCTTCTGGAAACACCATATATTTT.

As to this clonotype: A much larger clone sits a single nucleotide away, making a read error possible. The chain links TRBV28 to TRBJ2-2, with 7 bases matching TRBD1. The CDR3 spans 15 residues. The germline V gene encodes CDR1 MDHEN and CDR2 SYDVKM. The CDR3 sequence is CASITTGMSSGELYF. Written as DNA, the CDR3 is TGTGCCAGCATAACGACAGGGATGAGTTCCGGGGAGCTGTATTTT.

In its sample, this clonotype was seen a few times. The CDR3 loop reads CASSEGPTYEQYF. As DNA, the CDR3 is TGTGCCAGCAGCGAAGGACCGACCTACGAGCAGTACTTC. V usage is TRBV9 and J usage is TRBJ2-7; D is uncertain. The ends were cut back, 3 bases at V and 2 bases at J, with 9 bases in the middle. Germline V gene lookup returns CDR1 SGDLS and CDR2 YYNGEE. The CDR3 totals 13 residues.

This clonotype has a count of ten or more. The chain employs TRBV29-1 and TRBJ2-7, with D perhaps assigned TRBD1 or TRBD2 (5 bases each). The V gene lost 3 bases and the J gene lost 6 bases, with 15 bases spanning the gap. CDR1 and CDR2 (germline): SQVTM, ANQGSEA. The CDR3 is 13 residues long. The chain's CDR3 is CSVEGPRTSEQYF. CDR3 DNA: TGCAGCGTTGAGGGACCCCGTACCTCCGAGCAGTACTTC.

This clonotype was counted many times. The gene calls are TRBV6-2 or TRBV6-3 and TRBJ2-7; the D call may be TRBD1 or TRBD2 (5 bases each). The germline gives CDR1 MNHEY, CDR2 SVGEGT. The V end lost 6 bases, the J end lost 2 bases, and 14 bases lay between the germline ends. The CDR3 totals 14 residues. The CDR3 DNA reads TGTGCCAGCAGACCGAGGGACGGCGCCTACGAGCAGTACTTC. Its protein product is CASRPRDGAYEQYF.

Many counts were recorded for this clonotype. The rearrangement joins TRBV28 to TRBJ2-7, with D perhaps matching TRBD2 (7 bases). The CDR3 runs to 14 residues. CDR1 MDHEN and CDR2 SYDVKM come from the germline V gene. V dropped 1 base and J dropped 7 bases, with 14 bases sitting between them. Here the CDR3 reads CASSLSGGPEEQYF. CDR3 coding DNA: TGTGCCAGCAGTTTATCGGGGGGCCCTGAGGAGCAGTACTTC.

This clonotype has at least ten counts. This chain's CDR3 is CSVDPGDPVMNTEAFF. In DNA form, the CDR3 reads TGCAGCGTCGACCCCGGGGACCCGGTCATGAACACTGAAGCTTTCTTT. This chain uses TRBV29-1 with TRBJ1-1; D might be TRBD1 (5 bases). Germline assignment: CDR1 SQVTM and CDR2 ANQGSEA. The CDR3 has 16 residues. V lost 6 bases and J lost 0, with 20 bases in between.

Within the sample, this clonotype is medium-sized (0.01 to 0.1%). The CDR3 nucleotides read TGTGCCAGCAGTCCGGGACAGGGTAATCAGCCCCAGCATTTT. It encodes CASSPGQGNQPQHF. The rearrangement uses TRBV27 and TRBJ1-5, with 9 positions matching TRBD1. Germline V lookup: CDR1 MNHEY, CDR2 SMNVEV (reference sequence). This CDR3 is 14 amino acids long. The junction had 3 bases not matched to a gene; V was cut back by 5 bases and J by 4 bases.

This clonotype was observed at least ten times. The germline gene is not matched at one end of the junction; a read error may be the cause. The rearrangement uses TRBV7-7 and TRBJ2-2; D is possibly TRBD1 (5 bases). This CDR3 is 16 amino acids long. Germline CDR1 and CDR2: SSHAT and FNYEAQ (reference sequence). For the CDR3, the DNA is TGTGCTAGCAGCTTCCGGCCGGACATTGACACCGGGGAGCTGTTTTTT. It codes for CASSFRPDIDTGELFF. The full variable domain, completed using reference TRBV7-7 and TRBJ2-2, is GAGVSQSPRYKVTKRGQDVTLRCDPISSHATLYWYQQALGQGPEFLTYFNYEAQPDKSGLPSDRFSAERPEGSISTLTIQRTEQRDSAMYRCASSFRPDIDTGELFFGEGSRLTVL.

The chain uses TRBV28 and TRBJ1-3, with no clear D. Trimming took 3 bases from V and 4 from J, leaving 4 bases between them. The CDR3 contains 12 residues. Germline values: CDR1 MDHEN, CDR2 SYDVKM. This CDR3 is CASSFRGNTIYF. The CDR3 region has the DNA TGTGCCAGCAGTTTCAGGGGAAACACCATATATTTT.